The rows below give T cell receptor beta chains drawn from one sample of a study of a mutant IDH1 vaccine in newly diagnosed glioma. Assay used: immunoSEQ multiplex PCR; TCRdb lists only in-frame clones, some missing. The table includes roughly 32,000 clones, approximately 87% detected once. These receptors are not linked to any known antigen. The sample in question was PBMCs, obtained from a glioma patient whose treatment included an IDH1 peptide vaccine. The receptors shown here come from a woman in her twenties or thirties with glioma. The CDR3 runs from the conserved cysteine through the conserved F or W. A D gene is named only where the DNA matches it firmly.

j_call v_call d_call cdr3_aa
TRBJ2-4 TRBV4-1 NA CASSHGLLAKNIQYF
TRBJ2-7 TRBV5-4 NA CASSLYGARREYEQYF
TRBJ1-5 TRBV6-1 NA CASSDRQERLPQHF
TRBJ1-5 TRBV7-2 TRBD1 CASSQDRSNQPQHF
TRBJ2-5 TRBV5-5 NA CASSLGGGGSQETQYF
TRBJ1-2 TRBV4-1 TRBD1 CASSPGQGNYGYTF
TRBJ2-5 TRBV7-2 TRBD2 CASSPRTSGGPGQETQYF
TRBJ2-7 TRBV10-1 NA CASSGQGVYEQYF
TRBJ1-6 TRBV5-6 NA CASSPGKPNSPLHF
TRBJ1-4 TRBV9 TRBD1 CASSTSRTGVNEKLFF
TRBJ1-2 TRBV5-1 TRBD1 CASSPGQGSYGYTF
TRBJ2-6 TRBV13 TRBD1 CASSHRGQGSGANVLTF
TRBJ2-7 TRBV6-5 TRBD1 CASSSPGQGAYEQYF
TRBJ1-2 TRBV5-6 NA CASRRGGYGYTF
TRBJ1-1 TRBV4-1 NA CASSLAGHPTEAFF
TRBJ1-4 TRBV4-1 TRBD1 CASSQTRDRAYATNEKLFF
TRBJ2-7 TRBV7-8 NA CASSLGAPGGSWTYEQYF
TRBJ2-7 TRBV5-5 NA CASSRMTGSYEQYF
TRBJ1-1 TRBV30 NA CAWRGDGPTKEAFF
TRBJ2-1 TRBV5-6 TRBD1 CASSFKDRGYNEQFF
TRBJ1-1 TRBV13 NA CASSPPDATGNTEAFF
TRBJ2-7 TRBV10-1 TRBD1 CASSEGTGVSYEQYF
TRBJ1-1 TRBV7-9 NA CASSRMNTEAFF
TRBJ1-6 TRBV10-1 NA CASSDQGNSPLHF
TRBJ1-2 TRBV5-4 NA CASSLVGGAYGYTF
TRBJ1-1 TRBV18 NA CASSPLPGSHTEAFF
TRBJ2-7 TRBV4-1 NA CASSPGIGTYYEQYF
TRBJ2-7 TRBV4-2 NA CASSPLVGVFSYEQYF
TRBJ1-1 TRBV5-8 NA CASSFDGEGDTEAFF
TRBJ2-7 TRBV2 NA CASSTGGPSYEQYF
TRBJ2-2 TRBV5-8 NA CASSSFIGRTGELFF
TRBJ1-5 TRBV27 NA CASREAGRQPQHF
TRBJ2-2 TRBV12-5 TRBD1 CASGTTGAGTGELFF
TRBJ2-5 TRBV4-1 NA CASSQQNGGQETQYF
TRBJ1-6 TRBV7-9 NA CASSPQDTGNSPLHF
TRBJ1-3 TRBV7-9 NA CASSFDSLGNTIYF
TRBJ2-6 TRBV27 TRBD2 CASSFVAGGLLGANVLTF
TRBJ2-2 TRBV5-1 NA CASSLNTRNTGELFF
TRBJ2-7 TRBV12-5 NA CASGLKYEQYF
TRBJ2-2 TRBV6-5 NA CASSYSMVSTGELFF
TRBJ2-7 TRBV5-6 TRBD1 CASSLTGGLYEQYF
TRBJ2-3 TRBV5-4 NA CASSLEGSTDTQYF
TRBJ1-2 TRBV20-1 NA CSARGVHGYTF
TRBJ2-7 TRBV5-1 NA CASSSTGDYEQYF
TRBJ1-2 TRBV4-3 TRBD1 CASSQEAGQWGSYGYTF
TRBJ1-2 TRBV27 NA CASSLGPNYGYTF
TRBJ2-5 TRBV5-1 TRBD2 CASSLAGLAAGQTQYF